This passage covers 14 T cell receptor beta chains from one sample sequenced in a study of CD8 T cells in ankylosing spondylitis. TCRdb analysed the 5' RACE reads with MiXCR anew, one entry per CDR3 protein. Here the sample spans 300,000 to 350,000 distinct CDR3 sequences, less than 25% being singletons. The sample consisted of blood, either unsorted or a sorted T cell fraction (not recorded which). These receptors came from a female donor with ankylosing spondylitis or in good health (not recorded which).

This clonotype was picked up a small number of times. The rearrangement links TRBV6-1 to TRBJ1-2; 9 bases fit TRBD1. The CDR3 extends over 16 amino acids. From germline, CDR1 is MNHNS and CDR2 SASEGT. The trim removed 5 bases at V and 1 base at J, leaving 8 bases unmatched. The CDR3 reads CASSQTGTGINYGYTF. The CDR3 DNA follows: TGTGCCAGCAGTCAGACCGGGACAGGGATTAACTATGGCTACACCTTC.

The chain has TRBV20-1 and TRBJ2-1; possible D gene TRBD1, 6 bases. CDR1 and CDR2 (germline): DFQATT, SNEGSKA (reference sequence). CDR3 size: 13 residues. CDR3 in amino acids: CRVRGLVDNEQFF. The CDR3 nucleotides read TGCAGAGTCAGGGGCTTAGTAGACAATGAGCAGTTCTTC.

This clonotype was counted a few times. The chain combines TRBV6-5 with TRBJ1-4, with D unclear. The germline gives CDR1 MNHEY, CDR2 SVGAGI. This CDR3 is built from 15 residues. V lost 3 bases and J lost 0, with 8 bases in between. The CDR3 DNA is TGTGCCAGCAGTTATTCTGGGACAACTAATGAAAAACTGTTTTTT. It specifies CASSYSGTTNEKLFF.

This chain links TRBV12-5 with TRBJ2-1, with TRBD2 matching over 8 bases. Germline assignment: CDR1 LGHNT and CDR2 FRNRAP. CDR3 length equals 18 residues. V gave up 0 bases and J gave up 0 bases; unmatched junction bases: 7. CDR3 sequence: CASGLVPSGGSSYNEQFF. The CDR3 DNA follows: TGTGCTAGTGGTTTGGTCCCCAGCGGGGGTAGCTCCTACAATGAGCAGTTCTTC.

The V gene is TRBV7-8, the J gene TRBJ2-7, with 8 bases matching TRBD2. V shed 6 bases, J shed 4 bases, and the junction held 8 bases outside the gene matches. This CDR3 spans 14 amino acids. Per the germline V gene, CDR1 is SGHVS and CDR2 is FQNEAQ. This CDR3 reads CASSVGSGGYEQYF. The CDR3 nucleotides read TGTGCCAGCAGTGTAGGGAGCGGGGGATACGAGCAGTACTTC.

This clonotype was seen ten or more times. The V gene is TRBV20-1, the J gene TRBJ1-6, with 7 bases aligning to TRBD1. J lost 5 bases, V lost 1 base, and 8 bases had no gene match. The germline V gene has CDR1 DFQATT and CDR2 SNEGSKA (reference sequence). The CDR3 is made up of 16 amino acids. In nucleotides, the CDR3 is TGCAGTGCTAGAGTTCAGACAGGGCTAGATAATTCACCCCTCCACTTT. Its translation: CSARVQTGLDNSPLHF.

The CDR3 spells CASSQDRRRYKYF. The CDR3 DNA follows: TGTGCCAGCAGCCAAGATAGGCGGCGGTATAAGTACTTC. The rearrangement links TRBV3-1 to TRBJ2-7; D ambiguous. This CDR3 comprises 13 residues. V lost 0 bases to trimming and J lost 11 bases, with 14 bases between them. From germline, CDR1 is LGHDT and CDR2 YNNKEL (reference sequence).

This clonotype has only a few counts. The chain combines TRBV18 with TRBJ2-7; the D is unclear. Trimming left V 3 bases short and J 3 bases short, with 12 bases between. Germline CDR1 reads KGHSH; CDR2 reads LQKENI. This CDR3 is 14 amino acids long. The CDR3 sequence is CASSPPGRIYEQYF. CDR3 bases: TGTGCCAGCTCACCTCCTGGGCGAATCTACGAGCAGTACTTC.

This clonotype has just a few counts. This chain uses TRBV29-1 with TRBJ1-6, with 7 bases identical to TRBD1. This CDR3 region has 12 residues. Unmatched junction bases numbered 1, after V lost 4 bases and J lost 7 bases. Germline lookup yields CDR1 SQVTM and CDR2 ANQGSEA. The CDR3 loop reads CSVGDRNSPLHF. The CDR3 nucleotides are TGCAGCGTTGGGGACAGAAATTCACCCCTCCACTTT.

The V and J genes are TRBV6-1 and TRBJ2-1; 7 positions agree with TRBD2. Germline V gene lookup returns CDR1 MNHNS and CDR2 SASEGT. The J segment lost 4 bases and the V segment lost 6 bases, leaving 3 bases of the junction unmatched. This CDR3 spans 13 amino acids. The DNA of the CDR3 is TGTGCCAGCAGAGGGACTAATTACAATGAGCAGTTCTTC. Protein sequence: CASRGTNYNEQFF.

This clonotype was observed a handful of times. The J gene is TRBJ2-1, the V gene TRBV4-3; 7 positions agree with TRBD2. The CDR3 totals 16 residues. J was trimmed by 5 bases and V by 1 base; bases with no gene match: 8. The germline V gene encodes CDR1 LGHNA and CDR2 YSLEER. The CDR3, as DNA: TGCGCCAGCAGCCAAGCGGCGGGAGTTGGGAACAATGAGCAGTTCTTC. It encodes CASSQAAGVGNNEQFF.

The V and J genes are TRBV7-6 and TRBJ2-5; possible D gene TRBD2, 6 bases. V dropped 5 bases and J dropped 5 bases, with 18 bases sitting between them. Germline V gene sequence: CDR1 SGHVS, CDR2 FNYEAQ. CDR3 length: 15 residues. CDR3 nucleotide sequence: TGTGCCAGCAGCGTAAGCCCCGGGACTTGGGAGACCCAGTACTTC. Protein: CASSVSPGTWETQYF.

The chain combines TRBV5-5 with TRBJ2-3, with no clear D. Germline CDR1 is SGHKS and CDR2 is YYEKEE (reference sequence). Trimming left V 6 bases short and J 2 bases short, with 19 bases between. CDR3 length: 16 amino acids. The CDR3 sequence: CASTTLLQQYTDTQYF. Written as DNA, the CDR3 is TGTGCCAGCACCACGTTGCTCCAACAATACACAGATACGCAGTATTTT.

This clonotype was detected only a few times. J is TRBJ2-7 and V is TRBV15; unclear D gene. Germline loops: CDR1 LNHNV, CDR2 YYDKDF (reference sequence). The V gene lost 4 bases and the J gene lost 6 bases, with 13 bases spanning the gap. This CDR3 contains 13 residues. In DNA form, the CDR3 reads TGTGCCACCAGCACAGCATCCGGCGCCGAGCAGTACTTC. It encodes CATSTASGAEQYF.